There are a few counts of the clone carrying this T cell receptor beta chain. Its antigen is unknown. These oral cavity squamous cell carcinomas were HPV-negative and locally advanced. PBMCs were not maintained or expanded in culture before analysis. The CDR3 contains 11 residues. Trimming cost V 4 bases and J 8 bases; bases outside gene matches: 1. Germline V lookup: CDR1 PRHDT, CDR2 FYEKMQ (reference sequence). Blood libraries mostly used 450 to 550 ng genomic DNA, six replicates each. TCRdb keeps only in-frame clones here, not all; method: immunoSEQ multiplex PCR. The sample has around 62,000 clones, 70% to 85% seen once. The data originate from a study of neoadjuvant anti-PD-1 for oral cavity cancer. General observations from the study: TCR analyses covered only a few patients per response group.

V gene TRBV13 combines with J gene TRBJ1-1, with 7 bases that match TRBD1. The origin of this receptor is a person aged 35-79 years with oral cavity squamous cell carcinoma. Sequenced material: PBMCs, taken before nivolumab (anti-PD-1) treatment. This CDR3 reads CASSSDREAFF. In DNA form, the CDR3 reads TGTGCCAGCAGCTCGGACAGGGAAGCTTTCTTT.